Included here is one T cell receptor (beta chain) sequence, with context. Assay: immunoSEQ multiplex PCR; the TCRdb copy retains only in-frame clones and omits some. Among hundreds of thousands of clones listed, about 88% were seen once. The data derive from a study of blood T cell repertoires in COVID-19. Study details: Nucleic acid was either cDNA or gDNA, and it came from T cells, B-cell-depleted T cells, or PBMCs.

The sequence came from a man between 65 and 80 years old with acute or convalescent COVID-19. Sequencing was done on a sample of peripheral blood.

CDR3 in DNA: TGTGCCAGCAGCGGCCAGGTGGGCGAGCAGTACTTC. This codes for CASSGQVGEQYF. The rearrangement links TRBV7-2 to TRBJ2-7; D remains ambiguous. From germline, CDR1 is SGHTA and CDR2 FQGNSA. V shed 5 bases and J shed 6 bases, with 11 bases lying between them. This CDR3 is 12 amino acids long.